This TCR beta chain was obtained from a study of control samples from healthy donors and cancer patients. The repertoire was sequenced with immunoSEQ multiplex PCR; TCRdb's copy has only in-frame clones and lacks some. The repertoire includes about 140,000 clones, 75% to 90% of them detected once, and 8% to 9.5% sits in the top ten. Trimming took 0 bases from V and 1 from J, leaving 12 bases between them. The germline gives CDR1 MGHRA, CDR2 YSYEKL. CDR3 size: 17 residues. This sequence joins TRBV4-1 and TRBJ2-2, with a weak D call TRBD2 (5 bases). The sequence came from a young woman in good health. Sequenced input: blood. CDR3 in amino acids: CASSQDEVSGNTGELFF. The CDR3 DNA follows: TGCGCCAGCAGCCAAGATGAAGTCAGCGGGAACACCGGGGAGCTGTTTTTT.